Reported below is one T cell receptor beta chain. Its antigen is not known. Other DNA sequences in the same sample also yield this CDR3. This sample is drawn from a study of beta chain features in type 1 diabetes. Study-wide points: Among patients, naive, central memory and Treg TCRB repertoires appeared more similar than among healthy donors.

Sampling consisted of one heparinised blood draw per donor, averaging about 116 mL. Every bit of the isolated RNA underwent reverse transcription, so sequencing read expressed TCRB transcripts. The table came from immunoSEQ multiplex PCR; TCRdb's copy has only in-frame clones and leaves some out. The sample includes around 300,000 clones, approximately 10% of them seen just once. The source material was naive CD4+ T cells from blood. This receptor was identified in a woman aged 30 to 39 in good health.

The CDR3 here is CASKEGPGLGRDEQFF. The CDR3 bases are TGTGCCAGTAAGGAGGGTCCGGGACTAGGTCGAGATGAGCAGTTCTTC. V usage is TRBV19 and J usage is TRBJ2-1; the match to TRBD2 covers 8 bases. The CDR3 covers 16 residues. The germline V gene has CDR1 LNHDA and CDR2 SQIVND (reference sequence). J gave up 8 bases and V 7 bases, and 16 bases lay outside the gene matches.